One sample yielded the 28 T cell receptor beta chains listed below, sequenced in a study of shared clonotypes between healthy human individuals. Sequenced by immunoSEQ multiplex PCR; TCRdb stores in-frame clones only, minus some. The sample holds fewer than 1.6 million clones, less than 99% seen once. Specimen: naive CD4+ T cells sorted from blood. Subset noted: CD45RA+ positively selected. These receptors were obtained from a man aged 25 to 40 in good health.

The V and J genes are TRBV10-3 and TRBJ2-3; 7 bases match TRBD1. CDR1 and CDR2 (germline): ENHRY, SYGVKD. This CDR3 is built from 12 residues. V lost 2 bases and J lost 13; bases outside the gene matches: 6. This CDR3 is CAISEDRAAKYF. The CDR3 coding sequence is TGTGCCATCAGTGAGGACAGGGCTGCGAAGTATTTT.

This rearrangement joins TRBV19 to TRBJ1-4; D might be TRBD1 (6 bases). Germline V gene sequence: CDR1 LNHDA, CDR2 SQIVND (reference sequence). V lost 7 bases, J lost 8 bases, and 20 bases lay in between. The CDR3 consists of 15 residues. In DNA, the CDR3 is TGTGCCAGTACCAATGTCCCCTTGACAGGAGAAAAACTGTTTTTT. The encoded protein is CASTNVPLTGEKLFF.

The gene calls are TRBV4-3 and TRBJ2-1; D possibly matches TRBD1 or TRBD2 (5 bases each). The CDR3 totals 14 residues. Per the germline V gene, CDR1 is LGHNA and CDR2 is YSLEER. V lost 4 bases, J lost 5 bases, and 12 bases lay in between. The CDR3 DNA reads TGCGCCAGCAGCCCTCGGGACGCGGACAATGAGCAGTTCTTC. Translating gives CASSPRDADNEQFF.

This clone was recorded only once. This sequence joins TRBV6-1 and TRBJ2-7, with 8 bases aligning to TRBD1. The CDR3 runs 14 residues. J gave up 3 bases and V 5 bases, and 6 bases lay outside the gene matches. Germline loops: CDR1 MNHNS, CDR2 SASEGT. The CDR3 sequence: CASSRDRSGYEQYF. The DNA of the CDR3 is TGTGCCAGCAGTCGGGACAGGTCAGGCTACGAGCAGTACTTC.

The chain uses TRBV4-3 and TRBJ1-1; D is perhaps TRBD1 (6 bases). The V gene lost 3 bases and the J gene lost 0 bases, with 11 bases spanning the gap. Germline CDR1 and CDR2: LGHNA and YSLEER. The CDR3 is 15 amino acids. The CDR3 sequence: CASSHLDSMNTEAFF. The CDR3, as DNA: TGCGCCAGCAGCCATTTGGACAGCATGAACACTGAAGCTTTCTTT.

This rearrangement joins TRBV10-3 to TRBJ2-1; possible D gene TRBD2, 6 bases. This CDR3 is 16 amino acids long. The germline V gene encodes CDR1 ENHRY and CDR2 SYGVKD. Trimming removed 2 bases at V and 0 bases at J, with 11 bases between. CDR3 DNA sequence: TGTGCCATCAGTGAGCAGGGCGGGAACTCCTACAATGAGCAGTTCTTC. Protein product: CAISEQGGNSYNEQFF.

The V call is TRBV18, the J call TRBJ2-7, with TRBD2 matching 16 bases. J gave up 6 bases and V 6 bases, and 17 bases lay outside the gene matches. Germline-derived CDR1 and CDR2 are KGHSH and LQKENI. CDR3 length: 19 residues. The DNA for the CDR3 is TGTGCCAGCTCTTCTACCTGGGGACTAGCGGGAGGGCCTCTAGCCGAGCAGTACTTC. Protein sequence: CASSSTWGLAGGPLAEQYF.

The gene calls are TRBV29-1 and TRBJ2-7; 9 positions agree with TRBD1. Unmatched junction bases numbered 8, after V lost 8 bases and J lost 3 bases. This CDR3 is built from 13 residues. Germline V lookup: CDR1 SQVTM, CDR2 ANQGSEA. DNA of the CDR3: TGCAGCATCCGGGACAGGGATAACTACGAGCAGTACTTC. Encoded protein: CSIRDRDNYEQYF.

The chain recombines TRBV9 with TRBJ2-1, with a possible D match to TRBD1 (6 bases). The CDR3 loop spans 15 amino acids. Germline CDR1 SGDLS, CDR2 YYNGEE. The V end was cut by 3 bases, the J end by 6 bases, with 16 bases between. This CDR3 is CASSGTGTWGNEQFF. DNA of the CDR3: TGTGCCAGCAGCGGAACAGGGACATGGGGCAATGAGCAGTTCTTC.

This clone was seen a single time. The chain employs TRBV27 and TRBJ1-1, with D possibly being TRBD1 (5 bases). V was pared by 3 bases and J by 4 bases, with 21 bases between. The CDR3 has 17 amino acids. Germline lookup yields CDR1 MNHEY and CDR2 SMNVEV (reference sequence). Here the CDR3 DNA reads TGTGCCAGCAGTTTGTCCTCCTGGGGGGTTGGGGGCACTGAAGCTTTCTTT. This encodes CASSLSSWGVGGTEAFF.

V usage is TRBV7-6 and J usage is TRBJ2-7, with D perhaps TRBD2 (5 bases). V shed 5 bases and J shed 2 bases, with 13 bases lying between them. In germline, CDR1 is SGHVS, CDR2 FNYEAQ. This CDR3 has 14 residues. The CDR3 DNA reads TGTGCCAGCAGCACTAGGACTGCCCCCTACGAGCAGTACTTC. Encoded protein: CASSTRTAPYEQYF.

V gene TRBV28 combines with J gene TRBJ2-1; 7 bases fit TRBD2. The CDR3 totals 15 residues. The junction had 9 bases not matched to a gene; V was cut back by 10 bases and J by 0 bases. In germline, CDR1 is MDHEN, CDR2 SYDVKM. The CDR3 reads CATSGGPISYNEQFF. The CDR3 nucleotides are TGTGCCACTTCGGGAGGCCCGATCTCCTACAATGAGCAGTTCTTC.

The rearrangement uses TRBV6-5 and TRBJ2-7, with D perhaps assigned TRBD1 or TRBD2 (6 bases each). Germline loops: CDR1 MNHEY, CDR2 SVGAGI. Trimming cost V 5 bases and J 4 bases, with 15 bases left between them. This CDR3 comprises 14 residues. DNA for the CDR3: TGTGCCAGCAGTCAGCCGGGGGCGAGGTACGAGCAGTACTTC. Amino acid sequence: CASSQPGARYEQYF.

CDR3 protein: CASSPTVSGFTDTQYF. CDR3 nucleotides: TGTGCCAGCTCACCTACCGTCTCAGGGTTCACAGATACGCAGTATTTT. V gene TRBV18 combines with J gene TRBJ2-3; D might be TRBD1 (5 bases). The germline gives CDR1 KGHSH, CDR2 LQKENI. CDR3 length equals 16 residues. The V and J ends lost 3 bases and 2 bases respectively, with 15 bases between them. Combining the CDR3 with reference TRBV18 and TRBJ2-3 gives the whole variable domain NAGVMQNPRHLVRRRGQEARLRCSPMKGHSHVYWYRQLPEEGLKFMVYLQKENIIDESGMPKERFSAEFPKEGPSILRIQQVVRGDSAAYFCASSPTVSGFTDTQYFGPGTRLTVL.

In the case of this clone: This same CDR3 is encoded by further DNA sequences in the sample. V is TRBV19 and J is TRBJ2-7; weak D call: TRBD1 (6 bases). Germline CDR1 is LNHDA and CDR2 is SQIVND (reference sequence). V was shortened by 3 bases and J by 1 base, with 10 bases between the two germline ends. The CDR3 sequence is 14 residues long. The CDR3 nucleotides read TGTGCCAGTAGTATCAACAGGGATTCCTACGAGCAGTACTTC. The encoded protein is CASSINRDSYEQYF.

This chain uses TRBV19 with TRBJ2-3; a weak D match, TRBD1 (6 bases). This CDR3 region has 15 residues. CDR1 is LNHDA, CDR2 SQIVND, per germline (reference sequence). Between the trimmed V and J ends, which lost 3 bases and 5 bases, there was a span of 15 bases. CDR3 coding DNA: TGTGCCAGTAGTATCATGGACAGCCTCCGAGATACGCAGTATTTT. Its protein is CASSIMDSLRDTQYF.

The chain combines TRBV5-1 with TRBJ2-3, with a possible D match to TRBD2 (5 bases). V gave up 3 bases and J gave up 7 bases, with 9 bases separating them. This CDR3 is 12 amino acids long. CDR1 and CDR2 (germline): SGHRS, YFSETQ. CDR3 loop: CASSYGENTQYF. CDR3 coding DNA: TGCGCCAGCAGCTACGGGGAAAATACGCAGTATTTT.

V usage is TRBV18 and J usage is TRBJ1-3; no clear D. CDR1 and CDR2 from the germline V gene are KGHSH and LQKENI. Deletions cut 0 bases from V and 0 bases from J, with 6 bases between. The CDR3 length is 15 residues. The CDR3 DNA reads TGTGCCAGCTCACCACCATCAGTCTCTGGAAACACCATATATTTT. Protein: CASSPPSVSGNTIYF. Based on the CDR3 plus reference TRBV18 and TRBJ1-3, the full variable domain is NAGVMQNPRHLVRRRGQEARLRCSPMKGHSHVYWYRQLPEEGLKFMVYLQKENIIDESGMPKERFSAEFPKEGPSILRIQQVVRGDSAAYFCASSPPSVSGNTIYFGEGSWLTVV.

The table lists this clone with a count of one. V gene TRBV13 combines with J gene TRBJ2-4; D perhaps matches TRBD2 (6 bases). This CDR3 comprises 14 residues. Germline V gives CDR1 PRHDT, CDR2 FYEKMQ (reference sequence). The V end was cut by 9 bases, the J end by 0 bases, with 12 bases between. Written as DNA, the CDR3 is TGTGCCAGTGGGCGGGACCTAGCCAAAAACATTCAGTACTTC. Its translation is CASGRDLAKNIQYF.

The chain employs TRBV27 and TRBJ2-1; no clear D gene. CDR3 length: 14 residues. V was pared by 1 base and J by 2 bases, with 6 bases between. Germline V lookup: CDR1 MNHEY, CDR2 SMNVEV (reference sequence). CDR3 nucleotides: TGTGCCAGCAGTTTATTTGGAACCTACAATGAGCAGTTCTTC. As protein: CASSLFGTYNEQFF.

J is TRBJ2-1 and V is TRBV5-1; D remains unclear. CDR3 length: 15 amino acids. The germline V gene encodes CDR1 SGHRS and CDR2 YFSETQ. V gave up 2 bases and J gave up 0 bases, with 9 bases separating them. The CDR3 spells CASSFVTDSYNEQFF. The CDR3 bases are TGCGCCAGCAGCTTCGTGACTGACTCCTACAATGAGCAGTTCTTC.

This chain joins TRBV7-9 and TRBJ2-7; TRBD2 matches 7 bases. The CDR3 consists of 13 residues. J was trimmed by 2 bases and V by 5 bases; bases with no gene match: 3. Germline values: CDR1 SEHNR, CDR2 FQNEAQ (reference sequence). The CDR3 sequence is CASSAGGTYEQYF. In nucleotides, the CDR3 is TGTGCCAGCAGCGCCGGGGGGACCTACGAGCAGTACTTC.

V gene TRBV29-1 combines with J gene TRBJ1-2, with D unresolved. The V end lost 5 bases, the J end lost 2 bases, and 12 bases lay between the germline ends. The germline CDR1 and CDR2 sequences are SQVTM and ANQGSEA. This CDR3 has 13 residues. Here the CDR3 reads CSVQRRGNYGYTF. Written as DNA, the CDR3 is TGCAGCGTTCAGCGGCGGGGAAACTATGGCTACACCTTC.

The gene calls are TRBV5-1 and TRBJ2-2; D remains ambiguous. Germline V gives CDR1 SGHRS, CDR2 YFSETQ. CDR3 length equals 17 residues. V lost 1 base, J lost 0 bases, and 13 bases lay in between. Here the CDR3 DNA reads TGCGCCAGCAGCTTGCTTATTGGGTTCGCGAACACCGGGGAGCTGTTTTTT. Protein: CASSLLIGFANTGELFF.

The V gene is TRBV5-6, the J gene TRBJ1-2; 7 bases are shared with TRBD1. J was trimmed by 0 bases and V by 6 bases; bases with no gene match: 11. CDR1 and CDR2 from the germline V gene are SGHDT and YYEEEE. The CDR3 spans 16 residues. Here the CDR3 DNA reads TGTGCCAGCAAGTACGGGACAGTAGATACTAACTATGGCTACACCTTC. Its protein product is CASKYGTVDTNYGYTF.

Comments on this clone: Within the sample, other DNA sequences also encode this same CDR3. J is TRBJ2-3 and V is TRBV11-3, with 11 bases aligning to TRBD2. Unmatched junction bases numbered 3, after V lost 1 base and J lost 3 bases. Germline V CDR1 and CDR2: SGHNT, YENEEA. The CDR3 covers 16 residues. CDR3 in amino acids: CASSLGLAGGTDTQYF. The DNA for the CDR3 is TGTGCCAGCAGCTTAGGTCTAGCGGGAGGAACAGATACGCAGTATTTT.

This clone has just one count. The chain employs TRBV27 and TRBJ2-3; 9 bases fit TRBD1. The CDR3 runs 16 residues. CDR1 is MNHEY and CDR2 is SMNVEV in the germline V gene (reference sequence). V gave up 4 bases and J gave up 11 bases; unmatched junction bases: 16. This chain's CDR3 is CASSSNRGRLTQKQYF. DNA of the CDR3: TGTGCCAGCAGTTCCAACAGGGGGCGGTTAACCCAGAAGCAGTATTTT.

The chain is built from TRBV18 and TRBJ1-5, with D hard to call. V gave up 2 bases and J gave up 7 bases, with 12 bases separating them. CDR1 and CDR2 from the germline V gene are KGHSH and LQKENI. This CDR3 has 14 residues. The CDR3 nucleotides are TGTGCCAGCTCACCATCTAGGGTAAGACAGCCCCAGCATTTT. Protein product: CASSPSRVRQPQHF.